The next 7 T cell receptor beta chains were all read from a single sample in a study of cytomegalovirus exposure and HLA in healthy donors. PCR amplification relied on 60 Vbeta primers (plus 13 Jbeta primers). Assay: immunoSEQ multiplex PCR; the TCRdb copy retains only in-frame clones and omits some. The sample has 45,000 to 70,000 clones; the top ten hold less than 15%. The source material was PBMCs. Receptors were obtained from a woman in her thirties in good health and CMV-seropositive.

The rearrangement links TRBV7-9 to TRBJ2-4; 7 bases align to TRBD1. This CDR3 has 15 amino acids. Germline V gives CDR1 SEHNR, CDR2 FQNEAQ (reference sequence). J lost 7 bases, V lost 4 bases, and 10 bases had no gene match. The CDR3 loop is CASSYPPGGANIQYF. The CDR3 DNA follows: TGTGCCAGCAGCTATCCTCCAGGGGGAGCTAACATTCAGTACTTC.

Regarding this clone: No conserved phenylalanine or tryptophan ends this CDR3, so it is likely a read error. CDR3 residues: CASSLAVGGSYGYTL. The DNA for the CDR3 is TGTGCCAGCAGCTTGGCCGTGGGGGGGTCCTATGGCTACACCCTC. The chain joins TRBV5-5 to TRBJ1-2; D is perhaps TRBD1 (5 bases). The V gene lost 0 bases and the J gene lost 4 bases, with 13 bases spanning the gap. This CDR3 region has 15 residues. Germline CDR1 SGHKS, CDR2 YYEKEE (reference sequence).

This rearrangement joins TRBV28 to TRBJ1-2; D may be TRBD1 (5 bases). Germline V gene data show CDR1 as MDHEN and CDR2 as SYDVKM. Trimming removed 7 bases from V and 4 bases from J, with 13 bases in between. The CDR3 loop spans 13 amino acids. The CDR3 region is CASKKEGSYGYTF. CDR3 DNA sequence: TGTGCCAGCAAAAAGGAGGGGTCCTATGGCTACACCTTC.

The rearrangement uses TRBV7-9 and TRBJ1-2; D unclear. Germline V lookup: CDR1 SEHNR, CDR2 FQNEAQ (reference sequence). CDR3 length: 13 residues. V was shortened by 3 bases and J by 7 bases, with 12 bases between the two germline ends. As DNA, the CDR3 is TGTGCCAGCAGCTTCGGAGAGGCGGGTGGCTACACCTTC. This translates into CASSFGEAGGYTF.

The chain employs TRBV19 and TRBJ2-1; TRBD1 might be the D (6 bases). CDR1 and CDR2 (germline): LNHDA, SQIVND (reference sequence). Trimming left V 6 bases short and J 8 bases short, with 11 bases between. This CDR3 is 12 amino acids long. The CDR3 loop is CASSKNRDEQFF. The CDR3 DNA sequence: TGTGCCAGTAGCAAAAACAGGGATGAGCAGTTCTTC. Filled out from reference TRBV19 and TRBJ2-1, the complete variable domain reads DGGITQSPKYLFRKEGQNVTLSCEQNLNHDAMYWYRQDPGQGLRLIYYSQIVNDFQKGDIAEGYSVSREKKESFPLTVTSAQKNPTAFYLCASSKNRDEQFFGPGTRLTVL.

The chain recombines TRBV18 with TRBJ2-5; D unresolved. V was shortened by 4 bases and J by 5 bases, with 11 bases between the two germline ends. This CDR3 region has 13 residues. Germline CDR1 is KGHSH and CDR2 is LQKENI. The CDR3 DNA sequence: TGTGCCAGCTCACTACTTAGAGCGGAGACCCAGTACTTC. Translating gives CASSLLRAETQYF.

The gene calls are TRBV6-6 and TRBJ2-7, with unresolved D. The V end lost 0 bases, the J end lost 2 bases, and 8 bases lay between the germline ends. The germline V gene encodes CDR1 MNHNY and CDR2 SVGAGI (reference sequence). CDR3 length: 14 amino acids. The DNA of the CDR3 is TGTGCCAGCAGTTACTCGTCTGCGGCCTACGAGCAGTACTTC. This sequence encodes CASSYSSAAYEQYF.